What follows are 30 T cell receptor beta chains derived from one specimen sequenced in a study of molecular identifiers for immune sequencing clone quantification. MiXCR was run by TCRdb on the PCR reads, yielding one entry per CDR3 protein. The sample lists 490,000 or so distinct CDR3 sequences; 20% to 25% were seen once. Source material: naive CD8+ T cells from blood, with Jurkat cell RNA spiked in. The sample's subset: FACS-sorted CD8+CD4-CCR7+CD45RA+ naive T cells. The receptors here all came from a human donor in good health. Some libraries in this study had Jurkat cell RNA spiked in.

Concerning this clonotype: A clone one base away is much larger, so this may be a read error. The rearrangement uses TRBV25-1 and TRBJ2-7, with D possibly called TRBD1 or TRBD2 (6 bases each). The CDR3 has 13 residues. The V end was cut by 11 bases, the J end by 6 bases, with 20 bases between. Germline CDR1 reads MGHDK; CDR2 reads SYGVNS. The CDR3 DNA reads as TGTGCCGGCTCCCGAACCGGGGGCAGCGAGCAGTACTTC. Protein sequence: CAGSRTGGSEQYF.

This clonotype was counted at least ten times. The genes are TRBV28 and TRBJ2-5; TRBD2 matches 9 bases. The V gene end was trimmed by 4 bases and the J gene end by 4 bases; junction bases not matched to a gene: 10. CDR1 and CDR2 from the germline V gene are MDHEN and SYDVKM. The CDR3 is 16 residues long. The CDR3 DNA is TGTGCCAGCAGTTCTATGTTCGGGCGGGGGGGAGAGACCCAGTACTTC. The encoded protein is CASSSMFGRGGETQYF. Based on the CDR3 plus reference TRBV28 and TRBJ2-5, the full variable domain is DVKVTQSSRYLVKRTGEKVFLECVQDMDHENMFWYRQDPGLGLRLIYFSYDVKMKEKGDIPEGYSVSREKKERFSLILESASTNQTSMYLCASSSMFGRGGETQYFGPGTRLLVL.

In this sample, this clonotype turned up many times. The chain recombines TRBV11-2 with TRBJ2-7; D may be TRBD1 (6 bases). CDR1 is SGHAT and CDR2 is FQNNGV in the germline V gene. This CDR3 region has 13 residues. V dropped 3 bases and J dropped 5 bases, with 11 bases sitting between them. DNA of the CDR3: TGTGCCAGCAGCTTCAGGGGTGTCCACGAGCAGTACTTC. Protein: CASSFRGVHEQYF.

A note on this clonotype: A much more abundant neighbour one base away suggests this may be a read error. The V gene is TRBV30, the J gene TRBJ2-3; TRBD1 aligns across 8 bases. The CDR3 is made up of 15 amino acids. V shed 0 bases, J shed 4 bases, and the junction held 6 bases outside the gene matches. Germline V lookup: CDR1 GTSNPN, CDR2 SVGIG (reference sequence). CDR3 coding DNA: TGTGCCTGGAGTGTACTAGGACAGGGCGCAGATACGCAGTATTTT. It specifies CAWSVLGQGADTQYF. Variable domain in full (rest from reference TRBV30 and TRBJ2-3): SQTIHQWPATLVQPVGSPLSLECTVEGTSNPNLYWYRQAAGRGLQLLFYSVGIGQISSEVPQNLSASRPQDRQFILSSKKLLLSDSGFYLCAWSVLGQGADTQYFGPGTRLTVL.

This clonotype was detected only a few times. The chain employs TRBV30 and TRBJ1-4, with D maybe TRBD1 (6 bases). The CDR3 runs to 14 residues. V gave up 0 bases and J gave up 6 bases, with 11 bases separating them. Germline values: CDR1 GTSNPN, CDR2 SVGIG (reference sequence). This CDR3 reads CAWSVRGAYEKLFF. The CDR3 DNA follows: TGTGCCTGGAGTGTTAGGGGGGCCTATGAAAAACTGTTTTTT.

This clonotype was found a few times. The chain combines TRBV19 with TRBJ1-5; D not certain. With 6 bases removed from V and 1 base from J, the gap between germline ends came to 13 bases. The CDR3 length is 15 residues. Germline CDR1 is LNHDA and CDR2 is SQIVND (reference sequence). The CDR3 coding sequence is TGTGCCAGTAGGCCGACAACCTCGAGCAATCAGCCCCAGCATTTT. It translates to CASRPTTSSNQPQHF. Full variable domain (rest looked up from reference TRBV19 and TRBJ1-5): DGGITQSPKYLFRKEGQNVTLSCEQNLNHDAMYWYRQDPGQGLRLIYYSQIVNDFQKGDIAEGYSVSREKKESFPLTVTSAQKNPTAFYLCASRPTTSSNQPQHFGDGTRLSIL.

In the case of this clonotype: This may stem from a read error, because a much larger clone lies one nucleotide away. The gene calls are TRBV29-1 and TRBJ2-2; D unresolved. CDR3 length equals 12 residues. The V and J ends lost 8 bases and 4 bases respectively, with 11 bases between them. From germline, CDR1 is SQVTM and CDR2 ANQGSEA. The CDR3 here is CSIRRGTGELFF. The CDR3 region has the DNA TGCAGCATCCGCCGAGGCACCGGGGAGCTGTTTTTT.

This clonotype came up many times. This chain connects TRBV5-1 to TRBJ2-5, with 13 bases matching TRBD2. The CDR3 spans 15 residues. The junction had 5 bases not matched to a gene; V was cut back by 5 bases and J by 4 bases. Germline values: CDR1 SGHRS, CDR2 YFSETQ. In DNA form, the CDR3 reads TGCGCCAGCAGTCTGACTAGCGGGGGGCCAGAGACCCAGTACTTC. It specifies CASSLTSGGPETQYF.

This clonotype was found a few times. This rearrangement joins TRBV4-1 to TRBJ1-1; no firm D call. The CDR3 has 15 residues. Germline V CDR1 and CDR2: MGHRA, YSYEKL. V was pared by 1 base and J by 8 bases, with 17 bases between. The DNA of the CDR3 is TGCGCCAGCAGCCAAGTTCCCCAGGTGGAGGCGGAAGCTTTCTTT. Its protein product is CASSQVPQVEAEAFF.

This clonotype was counted many times. CDR3 region: CASSQVTGNEQYF. CDR3 bases: TGCGCCAGCAGCCAAGTGACAGGGAACGAGCAGTACTTC. The J gene is TRBJ2-7, the V gene TRBV4-1; the match to TRBD1 covers 7 bases. Losses at the gene ends were 1 base for V and 5 bases for J; bases not matched to a gene: 2. In germline, CDR1 is MGHRA, CDR2 YSYEKL. This CDR3 comprises 13 residues.

About this clonotype: Since a much larger clone is just one base distant, this may be a read error. The chain carries TRBV7-6 and TRBJ2-3, with D possibly being TRBD2 (6 bases). V was clipped by 6 bases and J by 8 bases, with 18 bases between them. Germline assignment: CDR1 SGHVS and CDR2 FNYEAQ. The CDR3 has 14 amino acids. The DNA for the CDR3 is TGTGCCAGCAGTCATGCGATAGAGGGAGGTACGCAGTATTTT. This translates into CASSHAIEGGTQYF.

V gene TRBV30 combines with J gene TRBJ2-2; 7 positions agree with TRBD1. This CDR3 region has 13 residues. V shed 5 bases and J 0 bases; nucleotides not matched to a gene: 0. Germline lookup yields CDR1 GTSNPN and CDR2 SVGIG (reference sequence). CDR3 loop: CAWDRANTGELFF. The CDR3 coding sequence is TGTGCCTGGGACAGGGCGAACACCGGGGAGCTGTTTTTT. Together with reference TRBV30 and TRBJ2-2, the CDR3 gives the full variable domain: SQTIHQWPATLVQPVGSPLSLECTVEGTSNPNLYWYRQAAGRGLQLLFYSVGIGQISSEVPQNLSASRPQDRQFILSSKKLLLSDSGFYLCAWDRANTGELFFGEGSRLTVL.

This clonotype was seen only a few times. V gene TRBV12-3 or TRBV12-4 combines with J gene TRBJ2-5; D gene ambiguous. V was trimmed by 4 bases and J by 3 bases, leaving 12 bases between them. The CDR3 extends over 14 amino acids. This chain's CDR3 is CASSSMPGKETQYF. In nucleotides, the CDR3 is TGTGCCAGCAGTTCAATGCCAGGCAAAGAGACCCAGTACTTC.

This clonotype was counted a few times. The chain uses TRBV12-2 and TRBJ1-5; the DNA was not used to check the table's D call, TRBD1. TRBV12-2 is classified as a pseudogene. CDR3 length: 19 amino acids. The CDR3 DNA sequence: TGTGCAAGTCGCTTAGAGGGGGGGGGCAGACGATATAGCAATCAGCCCCAGCATTTT. Residues: CASRLEGGGRRYSNQPQHF.

This clonotype appeared a few times. The chain couples TRBV18 to TRBJ1-5; D is possibly TRBD1 (5 bases). This CDR3 has 14 amino acids. Per germline, CDR1 KGHSH and CDR2 LQKENI. V dropped 3 bases and J dropped 7 bases, with 13 bases sitting between them. The chain's CDR3 is CASSPARAFQPQHF. CDR3 nucleotide sequence: TGTGCCAGCTCACCGGCCAGGGCTTTCCAGCCCCAGCATTTT.

In this sample, this clonotype turned up many times. The chain couples TRBV5-1 to TRBJ2-5; TRBD1 aligns across 8 bases. J lost 5 bases, V lost 2 bases, and 5 bases had no gene match. Germline-derived CDR1 and CDR2 are SGHRS and YFSETQ. The CDR3 is 14 residues long. CDR3 in DNA: TGCGCCAGCAGCTTACGGACAGGGATGGAGACCCAGTACTTC. This codes for CASSLRTGMETQYF.

This clonotype was counted ten times or more. The genes are TRBV3-1 and TRBJ1-1; maybe TRBD1 (5 bases). Germline V lookup: CDR1 LGHDT, CDR2 YNNKEL (reference sequence). The V and J ends lost 0 bases and 1 base respectively, with 12 bases between them. The CDR3 sequence is 16 residues long. The CDR3 loop reads CASSQDRGVKNTEAFF. DNA for the CDR3: TGTGCCAGCAGCCAAGATCGAGGGGTTAAGAACACTGAAGCTTTCTTT.

This clonotype was detected ten times or more. The chain recombines TRBV6-2 or TRBV6-3 with TRBJ2-3, with D maybe TRBD2 (6 bases). The CDR3 spans 17 residues. The V gene's germline CDR1 is MNHEY and CDR2 SVGEGT. Trimming removed 5 bases from V and 5 bases from J, with 23 bases in between. For the CDR3, the DNA is TGTGCCAGCAGTCAAGAGGAGGCCGCGGGCGGGGAAGATACGCAGTATTTT. Translating gives CASSQEEAAGGEDTQYF.

This clonotype was picked up many times. The V and J genes are TRBV29-1 and TRBJ2-3; D is unclear. V was trimmed by 1 base and J by 5 bases, leaving 13 bases between them. Germline V lookup: CDR1 SQVTM, CDR2 ANQGSEA. The CDR3 length is 14 residues. DNA of the CDR3: TGCAGCGTTGAAGTTGGGCTAGTCGTAGATACGCAGTATTTT. This sequence encodes CSVEVGLVVDTQYF.

This clonotype was counted between two and nine times. The chain combines TRBV20-1 with TRBJ2-7; D ambiguous. Germline assignment: CDR1 DFQATT and CDR2 SNEGSKA (reference sequence). Trimming pared 1 base from V and 1 base from J, leaving 11 bases between. This CDR3 has 14 residues. CDR3 coding DNA: TGCAGTGCTAGAGGTCCAGGCTTATCCTACGAGCAGTACTTC. Its translation: CSARGPGLSYEQYF.

The V call is TRBV11-2, the J call TRBJ1-4; unclear D gene. There are 16 residues in the CDR3. From germline, CDR1 is SGHAT and CDR2 FQNNGV. V was trimmed by 6 bases and J by 0 bases, leaving 14 bases between them. Here the CDR3 DNA reads TGTGCCAGCAGGCGAGGCGGTTATGCAACTAATGAAAAACTGTTTTTT. Translating it yields CASRRGGYATNEKLFF.

Worth noting for this clonotype: One base away lies a much larger clone, so this may be a sequencing read error. This chain links TRBV12-5 with TRBJ2-3; tentative D call: TRBD2 (6 bases). In germline, CDR1 is LGHNT, CDR2 FRNRAP. V was trimmed by 2 bases and J by 4 bases, leaving 19 bases between them. The CDR3 is made up of 17 amino acids. CDR3: CASGLMGGRVGSDTQYF. The CDR3 coding sequence is TGTGCTAGTGGTTTGATGGGGGGACGAGTCGGCTCAGATACGCAGTATTTT. The variable domain in full, completed from reference TRBV12-5 and TRBJ2-3, reads DARVTQTPRHKVTEMGQEVTMRCQPILGHNTVFWYRQTMMQGLELLAYFRNRAPLDDSGMPKDRFSAEMPDATLATLKIQPSEPRDSAVYFCASGLMGGRVGSDTQYFGPGTRLTVL.

For this clonotype: A single base separates this from a much larger clone, so it may be a read error. The genes are TRBV25-1 and TRBJ1-1, with a tentative D call TRBD1 (5 bases). The CDR3 runs to 13 residues. In germline, CDR1 is MGHDK, CDR2 SYGVNS. For the CDR3, the DNA is TGTGCCAGCAGTGAATATATCGGGACTGAAGTTTTCTTT. Translation: CASSEYIGTEVFF.

This clonotype was detected many times. The chain carries TRBV7-8 and TRBJ2-3, with D perhaps TRBD1 (6 bases). Per the germline V gene, CDR1 is SGHVS and CDR2 is FQNEAQ. V was pared by 0 bases and J by 2 bases, with 21 bases between. This CDR3 is 19 amino acids long. CDR3 in amino acids: CASSLAWSLGDKDTDTQYF. CDR3 nucleotide sequence: TGTGCCAGCAGCTTAGCGTGGAGTCTCGGGGACAAAGACACAGATACGCAGTATTTT.

The rearrangement links TRBV4-1 to TRBJ2-3; no clear D. The germline gives CDR1 MGHRA, CDR2 YSYEKL. The CDR3 spans 14 residues. V lost 4 bases to trimming and J lost 6 bases, with 14 bases between them. CDR3 bases: TGCGCCAGCAGCCCACGCTGGAATGGTGATACGCAGTATTTT. This gives the protein CASSPRWNGDTQYF.

This clonotype has only a few counts. The chain links TRBV27 to TRBJ2-5; 8 nucleotides agree with TRBD1. Germline V gene lookup returns CDR1 MNHEY and CDR2 SMNVEV (reference sequence). V was clipped by 4 bases and J by 2 bases; unmatched bases: 6. This CDR3 has 15 residues. CDR3 nucleotide sequence: TGTGCCAGCAGTTCTGGAAGGACAGGGCAAGAGACCCAGTACTTC. It yields the protein CASSSGRTGQETQYF.

This clonotype has only a few counts. The chain recombines TRBV20-1 with TRBJ2-7; 7 bases fit TRBD2. Losses at the gene ends were 4 bases for V and 3 bases for J; bases not matched to a gene: 6. Germline-derived CDR1 and CDR2 are DFQATT and SNEGSKA (reference sequence). CDR3 length equals 13 residues. Here the CDR3 reads CSAKAGLNYEQYF. CDR3 DNA: TGCAGTGCTAAAGCGGGACTAAACTACGAGCAGTACTTC.

This clonotype was seen repeatedly, ten times or more. The genes are TRBV5-1 and TRBJ2-7; D tentatively reads TRBD1 or TRBD2 (5 bases each). The CDR3 spans 14 residues. CDR1 and CDR2 (germline): SGHRS, YFSETQ. V lost 4 bases and J lost 2, with 13 bases in between. The chain's CDR3 is CASSIDMGPYEQYF. The CDR3 DNA sequence: TGCGCCAGCAGCATAGACATGGGACCCTACGAGCAGTACTTC.

This clonotype was seen ten or more times. The rearrangement uses TRBV7-2 and TRBJ2-7; 14 nucleotides agree with TRBD2. Germline lookup yields CDR1 SGHTA and CDR2 FQGNSA. V was pared by 3 bases and J by 2 bases, with 9 bases of the junction left unmatched. CDR3 length: 18 amino acids. The CDR3: CASSLGLAGARRPYEQYF. CDR3 nucleotides: TGTGCCAGCAGCTTGGGACTAGCGGGGGCGAGAAGACCCTACGAGCAGTACTTC.

The chain uses TRBV7-2 and TRBJ2-3, with 7 bases aligning to TRBD2. CDR3 length: 14 residues. V shed 4 bases, J shed 5 bases, and the junction held 6 bases outside the gene matches. CDR1 is SGHTA, CDR2 FQGNSA, per germline. CDR3 DNA: TGTGCCAGCAGCTACTTCGGGGGGTTAGATACGCAGTATTTT. Residues: CASSYFGGLDTQYF.